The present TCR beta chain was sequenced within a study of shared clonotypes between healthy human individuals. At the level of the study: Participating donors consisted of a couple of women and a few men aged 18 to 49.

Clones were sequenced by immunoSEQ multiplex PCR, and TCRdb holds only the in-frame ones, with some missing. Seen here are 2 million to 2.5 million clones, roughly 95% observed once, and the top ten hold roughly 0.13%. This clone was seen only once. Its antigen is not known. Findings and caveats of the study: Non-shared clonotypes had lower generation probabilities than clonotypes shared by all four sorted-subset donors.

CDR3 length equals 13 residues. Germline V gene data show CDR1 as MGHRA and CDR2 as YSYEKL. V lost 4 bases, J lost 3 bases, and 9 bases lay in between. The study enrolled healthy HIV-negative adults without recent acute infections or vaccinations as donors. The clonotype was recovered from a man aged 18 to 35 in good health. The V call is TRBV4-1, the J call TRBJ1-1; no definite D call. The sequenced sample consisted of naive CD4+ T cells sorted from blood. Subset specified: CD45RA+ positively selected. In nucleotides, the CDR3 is TGCGCCAGCAGCCGAAGGGATCACACTGAAGCTTTCTTT. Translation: CASSRRDHTEAFF.